These T cell receptor beta chains were read from a single sample in a study of OX40 agonist ivuxolimab in advanced cancers. The repertoire was sequenced with immunoSEQ multiplex PCR; TCRdb's copy has only in-frame clones and lacks some. The profile shows 80,000 to 100,000 clones, approximately 90% of them singletons. Sequenced here: CD4+ or CD8+ T cells sorted from blood, sampled in a trial of the OX40 agonist ivuxolimab. Every receptor here comes from an adult with an advanced solid tumor such as melanoma, head and neck, liver or kidney cancer. CDR3s include the opening cysteine and the closing phenylalanine or tryptophan.

J,V,CDR3
TRBJ2-7,TRBV28,CASSSPLGEQYF
TRBJ2-7,TRBV20-1,CSAVTYEQYF
TRBJ2-5,TRBV9,CASSVGGGVVKETQYF
TRBJ1-5,TRBV6-5,CASSPQGPGNQPQHF
TRBJ2-6,TRBV4-1,CASSREGAQSGANVLTF
TRBJ1-4,TRBV30,CAWSSGTWVSDEKLFF
TRBJ2-2,TRBV11-2,CASSLHTSSGTYTGELFF
TRBJ2-7,TRBV5-4,CASSPSGTTLYEQYF
TRBJ1-2,TRBV30,CAWSRGREYGYTF
TRBJ2-1,TRBV10-1,CASRRLAGGRWGNEQFF
TRBJ2-1,TRBV28,CASSNSGRALYNEQFF
TRBJ2-7,TRBV5-7,CASSLGRTPYYEQYF